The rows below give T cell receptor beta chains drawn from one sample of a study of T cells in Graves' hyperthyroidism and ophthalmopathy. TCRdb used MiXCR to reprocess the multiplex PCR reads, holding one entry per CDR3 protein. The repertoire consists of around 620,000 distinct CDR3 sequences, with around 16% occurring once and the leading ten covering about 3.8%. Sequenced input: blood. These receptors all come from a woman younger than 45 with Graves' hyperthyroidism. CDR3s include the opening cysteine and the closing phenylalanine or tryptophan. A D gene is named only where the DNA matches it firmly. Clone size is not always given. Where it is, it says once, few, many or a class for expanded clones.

CDR3 protein: CASSFTSYNSPLHF
CDR3 DNA: TGTGCCAGCAGTTTTACATCCTACAACTCACCCCTCCACTTT
clone size: -
J gene: TRBJ1-6
V gene: TRBV7-2
D gene: -

CDR3 protein: CASSPGVGGGLFF
CDR3 DNA: TGTGCCAGCAGCCCGGGAGTTGGCGGAGGGCTGTTTTTT
clone size: -
J gene: TRBJ2-2
V gene: TRBV5-6
D gene: -

CDR3 protein: CAISDRGPRDEQFF
CDR3 DNA: TGTGCCATCAGTGACAGGGGGCCGCGCGATGAGCAGTTCTTC
clone size: many
J gene: TRBJ2-1
V gene: TRBV10-3
D gene: TRBD1

CDR3 protein: CASSLGGQKDTQYF
CDR3 DNA: TGTGCCAGCAGTTTAGGGGGGCAAAAAGATACGCAGTATTTT
clone size: many
J gene: TRBJ2-3
V gene: TRBV12-3/TRBV12-4
D gene: -

CDR3 protein: CSARGLAANTGELFF
CDR3 DNA: TGCAGTGCTAGGGGTCTAGCGGCGAACACCGGGGAGCTGTTTTTT
clone size: -
J gene: TRBJ2-2
V gene: TRBV20-1
D gene: TRBD2

CDR3 protein: CASSSERQYSVYEQYF
CDR3 DNA: TGTGCCAGCAGCAGTGAAAGACAGTATTCGGTTTACGAGCAGTACTTC
clone size: many
J gene: TRBJ2-7
V gene: TRBV28
D gene: -

CDR3 protein: CASRPKTTGTNEQFF
CDR3 DNA: TGTGCCAGCAGACCCAAAACGACAGGGACCAATGAGCAGTTCTTC
clone size: many
J gene: TRBJ2-1
V gene: TRBV7-2
D gene: TRBD1

CDR3 protein: CASTIDPRGTEAFF
CDR3 DNA: TGTGCCAGCACCATTGACCCCAGAGGCACTGAAGCTTTCTTT
clone size: many
J gene: TRBJ1-1
V gene: TRBV27
D gene: -

CDR3 protein: CASQDDRGVFNEQYF
CDR3 DNA: TGTGCCAGCCAGGATGACAGGGGCGTTTTCAACGAGCAGTACTTC
clone size: many
J gene: TRBJ2-7
V gene: TRBV28
D gene: TRBD1

CDR3 protein: CASSPSFSLEPFF
CDR3 DNA: TGTGCCAGCAGTCCCTCCTTTTCGCTTGAACCTTTCTTT
clone size: many
J gene: TRBJ1-1
V gene: TRBV28
D gene: -

CDR3 protein: CASSEDSRAGQPQHF
CDR3 DNA: TGTGCCAGCAGTGAAGATAGCAGGGCAGGACAGCCCCAGCATTTT
clone size: many
J gene: TRBJ1-5
V gene: TRBV2
D gene: -

CDR3 protein: CASSLQQSTDTQYF
CDR3 DNA: TGTGCCAGCAGCTTACAACAAAGCACAGATACGCAGTATTTT
clone size: many
J gene: TRBJ2-3
V gene: TRBV11-1
D gene: -

CDR3 protein: CSATLAGGPGEQYF
CDR3 DNA: TGCAGTGCAACCCTAGCGGGAGGGCCGGGCGAGCAGTACTTC
clone size: -
J gene: TRBJ2-7
V gene: TRBV20-1
D gene: TRBD2

CDR3 protein: CSAPDGSASYNEQFF
CDR3 DNA: TGCAGTGCTCCAGACGGGAGCGCGTCCTACAATGAGCAGTTCTTC
clone size: many
J gene: TRBJ2-1
V gene: TRBV20-1
D gene: -

CDR3 protein: CASSLEIGGARGQTQYF
CDR3 DNA: TGTGCCAGCAGCTTAGAGATCGGGGGGGCTAGGGGTCAGACCCAGTACTTC
clone size: many
J gene: TRBJ2-5
V gene: TRBV11-2
D gene: TRBD2

CDR3 protein: CASGGGLGLPGELFF
CDR3 DNA: TGTGCCAGCGGGGGGGGACTAGGACTGCCCGGGGAGCTGTTTTTT
clone size: -
J gene: TRBJ2-2
V gene: TRBV27
D gene: TRBD2

CDR3 protein: CASSLPIGARGYTF
CDR3 DNA: TGTGCCAGCAGCTTGCCCATTGGCGCGCGCGGCTACACCTTC
clone size: few
J gene: TRBJ1-2
V gene: TRBV11-2
D gene: -